Each of the 27 T cell receptor beta chains below was sequenced from the same sample in a study of blood T cell repertoires in COVID-19. Sequencing was performed with immunoSEQ multiplex PCR; in TCRdb, only in-frame clones are kept and a portion is missing. The data hold 250,000 or so clones, with approximately 86% observed a single time. The sequenced sample was peripheral blood. These receptors all stem from a woman in her fifties or sixties with active or convalescent COVID-19.

The rearrangement uses TRBV18 and TRBJ2-7; a weak D match, TRBD2 (5 bases). Germline values: CDR1 KGHSH, CDR2 LQKENI. V was cut by 3 bases and J by 5 bases, with 8 bases left in between. CDR3 size: 12 residues. In DNA, the CDR3 is TGTGCCAGCTCACCCCCCGGGGACGAGCAGTACTTC. This sequence encodes CASSPPGDEQYF.

The CDR3 reads CASRENAGVGANVLTF. The CDR3 coding sequence is TGTGCCAGCAGGGAGAATGCAGGGGTAGGGGCCAACGTCCTGACTTTC. This chain joins TRBV2 and TRBJ2-6, with D maybe TRBD1 (6 bases). Germline-derived CDR1 and CDR2 are SNHLY and FYNNEI. The V gene lost 6 bases and the J gene lost 4 bases, with 16 bases spanning the gap. The CDR3 has 16 residues.

J is TRBJ2-5 and V is TRBV11-3, with D possibly being TRBD2 (5 bases). CDR1 SGHNT and CDR2 YENEEA come from the germline V gene. Trimming removed 5 bases at V and 7 bases at J, with 11 bases between. The CDR3 length is 12 residues. CDR3 DNA sequence: TGTGCCAGCAGCCTAGGTGAGGGGACCCAGTACTTC. It codes for CASSLGEGTQYF. Drawing the rest from reference TRBV11-3 and TRBJ2-5, the complete variable domain is EAGVVQSPRYKIIEKKQPVAFWCNPISGHNTLYWYLQNLGQGPELLIRYENEEAVDDSQLPKDRFSAERLKGVDSTLKIQPAELGDSAVYLCASSLGEGTQYFGPGTRLLVL.

The CDR3 is CASSVSSGANVLTF. As DNA, the CDR3 is TGTGCCAGCAGCGTTAGCTCTGGGGCCAACGTCCTGACTTTC. This chain links TRBV14 with TRBJ2-6; D gene unclear. The CDR3 contains 14 residues. Trimming removed 5 bases from V and 0 bases from J, with 5 bases in between. CDR1 is SGHDN, CDR2 FVKESK, per germline.

The V call is TRBV2, the J call TRBJ1-6; D gene ambiguous. Deletions cut 5 bases from V and 7 bases from J, with 12 bases between. CDR1 SNHLY and CDR2 FYNNEI come from the germline V gene. The CDR3 has 14 amino acids. The CDR3 spells CASSPQATNSPLHF. The CDR3 bases are TGTGCCAGCAGTCCCCAGGCTACCAATTCACCCCTCCACTTT. The variable domain in full, completed from reference TRBV2 and TRBJ1-6, reads EPEVTQTPSHQVTQMGQEVILRCVPISNHLYFYWYRQILGQKVEFLVSFYNNEISEKSEIFDDQFSVERPDGSNFTLKIRSTKLEDSAMYFCASSPQATNSPLHFGNGTRLTVT.

V is TRBV7-2 and J is TRBJ2-7; TRBD2 matches at 15 bases. The V gene's germline CDR1 is SGHTA and CDR2 FQGNSA. V trimming: 5 bases; J trimming: 5 bases; junction bases outside the gene matches: 4. CDR3 size: 15 residues. The CDR3 DNA sequence: TGTGCCAGCAGCATCGGGACTAGCGGGAGGAACGAGCAGTACTTC. This sequence encodes CASSIGTSGRNEQYF.

The rearrangement uses TRBV21-1 and TRBJ2-7; TRBD1 was called by the table and not checked on the DNA. TRBV21-1 is a pseudogene. The CDR3 totals 17 residues. This CDR3 reads CASSKELSDRESHEQYV. As DNA, the CDR3 is TGTGCCAGCAGCAAAGAACTCTCCGACAGGGAGTCCCACGAGCAGTACGTC.

The rearrangement joins TRBV13 to TRBJ2-2; 7 bases are shared with TRBD1. CDR3 length: 19 residues. The V gene end was trimmed by 4 bases and the J gene end by 8 bases; junction bases not matched to a gene: 22. Germline CDR1 and CDR2: PRHDT and FYEKMQ (reference sequence). The chain's CDR3 is CASSSSVGYPGQFVGELFF. The DNA of the CDR3 is TGTGCCAGCAGCTCCTCGGTTGGCTATCCGGGACAGTTTGTTGGGGAGCTGTTTTTT.

J is TRBJ2-7 and V is TRBV11-3; 12 bases agree with TRBD2. The germline CDR1 and CDR2 sequences are SGHNT and YENEEA. This CDR3 comprises 15 residues. The trim removed 6 bases at V and 4 bases at J, leaving 7 bases unmatched. This chain's CDR3 is CASRKLAGGLYEQYF. CDR3 sequence (DNA): TGTGCCAGCAGGAAACTAGCGGGAGGCCTATACGAGCAGTACTTC.

The J gene is TRBJ2-1, the V gene TRBV7-9; D may be TRBD2 (6 bases). V lost 5 bases and J 5 bases, leaving 16 bases between the germline ends. CDR3 length: 15 amino acids. Germline CDR1 reads SEHNR; CDR2 reads FQNEAQ (reference sequence). CDR3 sequence: CASSDRLSGHNEQFF. As DNA, the CDR3 is TGTGCCAGCAGCGACCGACTAAGCGGGCACAATGAGCAGTTCTTC.

This clone was seen only once. The chain uses TRBV2 and TRBJ1-5; unclear D gene. There are 15 residues in the CDR3. V shed 1 base and J shed 11 bases, with 18 bases lying between them. From germline, CDR1 is SNHLY and CDR2 FYNNEI. The CDR3 reads CASSEGQPRNLAQHF. CDR3 DNA sequence: TGTGCCAGCAGTGAAGGGCAACCACGTAATCTGGCCCAGCATTTT.

This chain joins TRBV3-1 (or the pseudogene TRBV3-2) and TRBJ2-3; no clear D gene. The CDR3 contains 16 residues. Germline values: CDR1 LGHDT, CDR2 YNNKEL (reference sequence). Trimming left V 1 base short and J 3 bases short, with 14 bases between. This CDR3 reads CASSQGAAPSTDTQYF. The CDR3 nucleotides are TGTGCCAGCAGCCAAGGGGCCGCGCCCTCAACAGATACGCAGTATTTT.

The chain combines TRBV10-1 with TRBJ2-3; 9 bases are a match to TRBD1. J was trimmed by 6 bases and V by 6 bases; bases with no gene match: 13. The CDR3 extends over 16 amino acids. Germline loops: CDR1 WNHNN, CDR2 SYGVQD (reference sequence). The CDR3 here is CASSLNPGQGSDTQYF. The CDR3 DNA is TGCGCCAGCAGCCTAAATCCGGGACAGGGTAGTGATACGCAGTATTTT.

This clone was counted a single time. At one end, the junction sequence differs from germline, possibly due to a read error. This chain uses TRBV7-6 with TRBJ2-1; 10 positions match TRBD2. The CDR3 has 16 amino acids. In germline, CDR1 is SGHVS, CDR2 FNYEAQ. The CDR3 DNA reads as TGTGCCAGCAGCCTAGCGGGAGAGATGTACAGCAATGAGCAGTTCTTC. It is translated as CASSLAGEMYSNEQFF.

This clone has only one observation. The chain has TRBV29-1 and TRBJ2-7, with D possibly being TRBD2 (6 bases). Trimming took 1 base from V and 4 from J, leaving 14 bases between them. The germline V gene has CDR1 SQVTM and CDR2 ANQGSEA. The CDR3 runs to 14 residues. For the CDR3, the DNA is TGCAGCGTTGAAGGCCAGGGAGGAGATTACGAGCAGTACTTC. This encodes CSVEGQGGDYEQYF.

The genes are TRBV19 and TRBJ1-6, with D possibly matching TRBD1 (6 bases). V was trimmed by 4 bases and J by 8 bases, leaving 9 bases between them. The germline CDR1 and CDR2 sequences are LNHDA and SQIVND (reference sequence). This CDR3 region has 13 residues. The CDR3 bases are TGTGCCAGTAGTAGCAGGACAGATTCACCCCTCCACTTT. Translation: CASSSRTDSPLHF.

The chain couples TRBV6-1 to TRBJ1-3, with D tentatively TRBD1 (5 bases). Trimming removed 0 bases from V and 0 bases from J, with 12 bases in between. The CDR3 has 17 residues. Germline V gives CDR1 MNHNS, CDR2 SASEGT. CDR3 coding DNA: TGTGCCAGCAGTGAAGCAGTGGGGCGGGACTCTGGAAACACCATATATTTT. Encoded protein: CASSEAVGRDSGNTIYF.

The rearrangement uses TRBV4-2 and TRBJ1-5; tentatively, D is TRBD1 (5 bases). Germline V CDR1 and CDR2: LGHNA, YNFKEQ. V lost 0 bases and J 5 bases, leaving 11 bases between the germline ends. This CDR3 comprises 15 residues. CDR3 coding DNA: TGTGCCAGCAGCCAAGATCCGACAGCCCATCAGCCCCAGCATTTT. Translating it yields CASSQDPTAHQPQHF.

The V gene is TRBV7-8, the J gene TRBJ2-2, with 10 bases lining up with TRBD1. The CDR3 has 17 amino acids. The V and J ends lost 6 bases and 4 bases, in that order; junction bases with no gene match: 11. The germline V gene encodes CDR1 SGHVS and CDR2 FQNEAQ. The DNA of the CDR3 is TGTGCCAGCAGGGCCGGGACAGGGGCGAAGGGCACCGGGGAGCTGTTTTTT. Protein product: CASRAGTGAKGTGELFF.

The chain uses TRBV19 and TRBJ2-5, with D perhaps matching TRBD1 (6 bases). The CDR3 has 15 amino acids. Germline V gives CDR1 LNHDA, CDR2 SQIVND (reference sequence). The V and J ends lost 6 bases and 5 bases respectively, with 19 bases between them. The CDR3, as DNA: TGTGCCAGTAGGAGCATACAGGGTTTTGCGGAGACCCAGTACTTC. Its translation is CASRSIQGFAETQYF. The whole variable domain, filled in from reference TRBV19 and TRBJ2-5, reads DGGITQSPKYLFRKEGQNVTLSCEQNLNHDAMYWYRQDPGQGLRLIYYSQIVNDFQKGDIAEGYSVSREKKESFPLTVTSAQKNPTAFYLCASRSIQGFAETQYFGPGTRLLVL.

This sequence joins TRBV9 and TRBJ1-1; the match to TRBD1 covers 8 bases. The trim removed 0 bases at V and 2 bases at J, leaving 6 bases unmatched. Germline V gene sequence: CDR1 SGDLS, CDR2 YYNGEE. The CDR3 runs to 16 residues. The CDR3 region has the DNA TGTGCCAGCAGCGTAGGGCCAGGGGGCCGTAACACTGAAGCTTTCTTT. It translates to CASSVGPGGRNTEAFF.

This rearrangement joins TRBV11-3 to TRBJ2-2, with D perhaps matching TRBD1 (6 bases). The germline V gene encodes CDR1 SGHNT and CDR2 YENEEA. The CDR3 spans 13 residues. V was shortened by 5 bases and J by 6 bases, with 10 bases between the two germline ends. CDR3 nucleotide sequence: TGTGCCAGCAGCCCACAGGGTCCCGGGGAGCTGTTTTTT. Its translation is CASSPQGPGELFF.

The chain joins TRBV13 to TRBJ2-1; 13 bases agree with TRBD2. Germline-derived CDR1 and CDR2 are PRHDT and FYEKMQ (reference sequence). Trimming removed 3 bases from V and 9 bases from J; junction bases left unmatched: 5. CDR3 length equals 15 residues. The CDR3 spells CASSLTSGRPFEQFF. The DNA of the CDR3 is TGTGCCAGCAGCTTGACTAGCGGGAGGCCGTTTGAGCAGTTCTTC.

This chain links TRBV18 with TRBJ1-6, with D possibly matching TRBD1 (5 bases). The V gene lost 3 bases and the J gene lost 6 bases, with 15 bases spanning the gap. This CDR3 comprises 16 residues. Germline V lookup: CDR1 KGHSH, CDR2 LQKENI. In DNA form, the CDR3 reads TGTGCCAGCTCACCCTCCCGCCCAGGGTCTAATTCACCCCTCCACTTT. This encodes CASSPSRPGSNSPLHF.

The V and J genes are TRBV3-1 (or the pseudogene TRBV3-2) and TRBJ1-1; TRBD1 might be the D (5 bases). Germline CDR1 is LGHDT and CDR2 is YNNKEL (reference sequence). V was trimmed by 1 base and J by 6 bases, leaving 6 bases between them. The CDR3 totals 12 residues. CDR3 DNA: TGTGCCAGCAGCCAAGTAGGGGCTGAAGCTTTCTTT. It encodes CASSQVGAEAFF.

The chain has TRBV11-3 and TRBJ2-7, with 10 bases that match TRBD2. Germline CDR1 and CDR2: SGHNT and YENEEA. The CDR3 is 15 amino acids. V lost 5 bases to trimming and J lost 4 bases; unmatched junction nucleotides: 8. The CDR3 region is CASSQGTSATYEQYF. The CDR3 nucleotides read TGTGCCAGCAGCCAAGGGACTAGCGCTACTTACGAGCAGTACTTC.

This clone showed up just once. The chain couples TRBV5-1 to TRBJ2-1; tentative D call: TRBD2 (6 bases). The CDR3 runs 17 residues. Germline V gene sequence: CDR1 SGHRS, CDR2 YFSETQ. V gave up 4 bases and J gave up 8 bases, with 25 bases separating them. As DNA, the CDR3 is TGCGCCAGCAGCCCCGGCTCCGGGGATCCCGGGAGCGATGAGCAGTTCTTC. Its protein product is CASSPGSGDPGSDEQFF.